This passage covers 9 T cell receptor beta chains from one sample sequenced in a study of cytomegalovirus exposure and HLA in healthy donors. PCR primers comprised 60 Vbeta and 13 Jbeta primers. Data came from immunoSEQ multiplex PCR; TCRdb stores just in-frame clones and leaves some out. Of approximately 120,000 clones in the sample, approximately 73% were seen once. Sequencing input: PBMCs. Every receptor here comes from a man aged 35 to 55 in good health and CMV-seronegative.

This clone was picked up one time. This chain uses TRBV4-1 with TRBJ2-6, with a tentative D call TRBD2 (6 bases). V lost 4 bases to trimming and J lost 2 bases, with 12 bases between them. The CDR3 runs 16 residues. Germline CDR1 and CDR2: MGHRA and YSYEKL. The CDR3 DNA sequence: TGCGCCAGCAGCCCCGAAACGGGGGCTGGGGCCAACGTCCTGACTTTC. Residues: CASSPETGAGANVLTF.

The chain combines TRBV5-1 with TRBJ1-1, with a weak D call TRBD1 (6 bases). The CDR3 consists of 16 residues. Germline V gene sequence: CDR1 SGHRS, CDR2 YFSETQ. V shed 0 bases and J shed 2 bases, with 14 bases lying between them. The DNA for the CDR3 is TGCGCCAGCAGCTTGGGACACAGGGCGTCAAACACTGAAGCTTTCTTT. It translates to CASSLGHRASNTEAFF.

The table lists this clone with a few counts. The rearrangement uses TRBV4-2 and TRBJ2-1; D may be TRBD1 (6 bases). The CDR3 runs to 18 residues. V was trimmed by 2 bases and J by 4 bases, leaving 21 bases between them. CDR1 is LGHNA and CDR2 is YNFKEQ in the germline V gene. The CDR3 spells CASSQPTTGTRRYNEQFF. Written as DNA, the CDR3 is TGTGCCAGCAGCCAACCTACGACCGGGACAAGACGTTACAATGAGCAGTTCTTC.

The V and J genes are TRBV27 and TRBJ2-2; no clear D gene. The ends were cut back, 6 bases at V and 4 bases at J, with 6 bases in the middle. This CDR3 contains 12 residues. Germline V gives CDR1 MNHEY, CDR2 SMNVEV (reference sequence). This chain's CDR3 is CASSLFTGELFF. CDR3 sequence (DNA): TGTGCCAGCAGCCTTTTCACCGGGGAGCTGTTTTTT.

V usage is TRBV2 and J usage is TRBJ2-3; D remains unclear. CDR1 is SNHLY and CDR2 is FYNNEI in the germline V gene. Trimming removed 4 bases from V and 3 bases from J, with 5 bases in between. The CDR3 has 12 residues. The CDR3 nucleotides read TGTGCCAGCAGTGTCGGGACAGATACGCAGTATTTT. As protein: CASSVGTDTQYF.

V usage is TRBV4-2 and J usage is TRBJ2-2; D is unclear. CDR1 is LGHNA and CDR2 is YNFKEQ in the germline V gene. V lost 1 base to trimming and J lost 4 bases, with 10 bases between them. The CDR3 spans 15 residues. CDR3 in DNA: TGTGCCAGCAGCCAAGGTTCCACTCTCACCGGGGAGCTGTTTTTT. Translation: CASSQGSTLTGELFF.

The CDR3 DNA reads TGTGCCAGCAGTTACTCAAGAAGGGGGAACACTGAAGCTTTCTTT. It translates to CASSYSRRGNTEAFF. The rearrangement uses TRBV6-6 and TRBJ1-1, with a weak D call TRBD1 (5 bases). Germline CDR1 MNHNY, CDR2 SVGAGI (reference sequence). Trimming took 0 bases from V and 1 from J, leaving 9 bases between them. The CDR3 totals 15 residues.

V and J are TRBV6-5 and TRBJ2-7; the D is unclear. V was clipped by 6 bases and J by 1 base, with 10 bases between them. CDR3 length: 13 residues. Looked up from germline, CDR1 is MNHEY and CDR2 is SVGAGI. CDR3: CASRVQSSYEQYF. The CDR3 DNA follows: TGTGCCAGCAGAGTACAATCTTCCTACGAGCAGTACTTC.

V gene TRBV7-9 combines with J gene TRBJ1-2; D is perhaps TRBD1 (5 bases). Trimming pared 1 base from V and 3 bases from J, leaving 15 bases between. The CDR3 length is 16 residues. CDR1 is SEHNR and CDR2 is FQNEAQ in the germline V gene (reference sequence). CDR3 sequence (DNA): TGTGCCAGCAGCTTAGTTGGAGGGGCGGGGGACTATGGCTACACCTTC. It yields the protein CASSLVGGAGDYGYTF.